This T cell receptor (beta chain) was identified in a study of CD8+ T cells in alopecia areata. Study-wide findings and caveats: In scalp and blood, many expanded lesional clones persisted during tofacitinib. Higher clonality and more expanded CD8+ clones appeared in lesional than normal scalp. For baseline CD8+ expansion, any link to response stays uncertain with one nonresponder.

Concerning this clone: Its specificity is unknown.

Noted treatment: oral pan-JAK inhibitor, 5-10 mg twice daily. In each case, RNA was isolated and then reverse transcribed into cDNA as the sequencing template. Profiling relied on immunoSEQ multiplex PCR, and the TCRdb table lists in-frame clones only, not all of them. The table includes approximately 210,000 clones, over 60% detected once. The sequence was obtained from a human donor with alopecia areata. Sequenced material: CD4+ T cells sorted from blood, taken between weeks 43 and 45, from a patient treated with tofacitinib.

Here the CDR3 reads CASSLGQGIYEQYF. In DNA, the CDR3 is TGTGCCAGCAGCCTAGGACAGGGGATTTACGAGCAGTACTTC. The V call is TRBV5-4, the J call TRBJ2-7; TRBD1 matches 9 bases. The V gene end was trimmed by 4 bases and the J gene end by 4 bases; junction bases not matched to a gene: 6. Germline V CDR1 and CDR2: SGHNT, YYREEE (reference sequence). The CDR3 contains 14 residues.